This TCR beta chain came from a study of blood T cell repertoires in COVID-19. Looking at the study overall: Samples of COVID-19 (acute and convalescent) were obtained from the United States, Italy and Spain.

Profiling relied on immunoSEQ multiplex PCR, and the TCRdb table lists in-frame clones only, not all of them. The table shows fewer than 400,000 clones, with around 90% occurring only once. This TCR derives from a woman in her twenties or thirties with COVID-19, enrolled during active disease. The sample taken for sequencing was peripheral blood.

The CDR3, as DNA: TGCGCCAGCAGTGAGTACGGCGAGCAGTACTTC. It translates to CASSEYGEQYF. The rearrangement joins TRBV10-1 to TRBJ2-7; D remains ambiguous. This CDR3 is built from 11 residues. V was pared by 1 base and J by 6 bases, with 4 bases between. Germline V gives CDR1 WNHNN, CDR2 SYGVQD (reference sequence).